This T cell receptor (beta chain) was captured by sequencing in a study of blood T cells in healthy people across ages. Overall study findings and caveats: Naive CD4+ cells and diversity were both higher in long-lived donors than in aged donors.

The sample holds many counts of this clonotype. What it recognizes is unknown. Roughly 10 milliliters of peripheral blood were drawn from each donor. Isolation of PBMCs gave at least 6 million cells per sample. Per sample, no less than 6 micrograms of total RNA were extracted. This CDR3 has 16 amino acids. V was pared by 3 bases and J by 0 bases, with 3 bases of the junction left unmatched. Through a sample-barcoded 5' primer and a J-beta primer mix, a second PCR was run for roughly 7 to 12 cycles. Each CDR3 protein gets one entry after TCRdb re-called the 5' RACE reads with MiXCR. The sample gives more than 800,000 distinct CDR3 sequences, more than 25% of which show up once; around 16% is in the top ten.

The V and J genes are TRBV12-3 or TRBV12-4 and TRBJ1-5; 9 bases are a match to TRBD1. The source is a woman aged 80 or over in good health. Material for sequencing was blood. The DNA of the CDR3 is TGTGCCAGCAGTTTGGGGGACAGGGTTAGCAATCAGCCCCAGCATTTT. As protein: CASSLGDRVSNQPQHF.